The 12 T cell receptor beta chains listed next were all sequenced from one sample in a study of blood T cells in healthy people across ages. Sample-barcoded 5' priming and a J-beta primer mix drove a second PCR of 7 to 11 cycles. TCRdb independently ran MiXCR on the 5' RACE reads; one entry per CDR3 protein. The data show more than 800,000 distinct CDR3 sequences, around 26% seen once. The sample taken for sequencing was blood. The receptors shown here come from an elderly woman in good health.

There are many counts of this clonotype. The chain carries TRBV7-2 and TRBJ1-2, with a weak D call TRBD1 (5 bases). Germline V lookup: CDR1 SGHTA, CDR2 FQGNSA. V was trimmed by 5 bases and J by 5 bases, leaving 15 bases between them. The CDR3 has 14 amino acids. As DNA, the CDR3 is TGTGCCAGCAGCGTAACCGGGACGAATTATGGCTACACCTTC. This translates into CASSVTGTNYGYTF.

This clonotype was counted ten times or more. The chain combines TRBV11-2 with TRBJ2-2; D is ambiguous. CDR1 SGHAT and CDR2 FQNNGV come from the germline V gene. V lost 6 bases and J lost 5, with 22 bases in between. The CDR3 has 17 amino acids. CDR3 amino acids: CASRPTGPLLRTGELFF. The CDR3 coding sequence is TGTGCCAGCAGACCTACCGGGCCCCTTTTGCGGACCGGGGAGCTGTTTTTT.

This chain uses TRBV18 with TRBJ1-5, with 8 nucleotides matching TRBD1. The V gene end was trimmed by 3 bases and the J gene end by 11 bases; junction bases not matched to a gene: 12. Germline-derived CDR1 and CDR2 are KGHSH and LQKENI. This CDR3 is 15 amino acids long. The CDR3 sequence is CASSPYDRGNQSQHF. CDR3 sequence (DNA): TGTGCCAGCTCACCCTACGACAGGGGCAATCAATCCCAGCATTTT.

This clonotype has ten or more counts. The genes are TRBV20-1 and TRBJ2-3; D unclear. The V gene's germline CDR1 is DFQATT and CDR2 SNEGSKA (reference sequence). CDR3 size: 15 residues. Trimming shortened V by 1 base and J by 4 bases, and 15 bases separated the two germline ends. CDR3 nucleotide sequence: TGCAGTGCTAGAGCACGACTCCTTCCCCCAGATACGCAGTATTTT. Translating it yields CSARARLLPPDTQYF.

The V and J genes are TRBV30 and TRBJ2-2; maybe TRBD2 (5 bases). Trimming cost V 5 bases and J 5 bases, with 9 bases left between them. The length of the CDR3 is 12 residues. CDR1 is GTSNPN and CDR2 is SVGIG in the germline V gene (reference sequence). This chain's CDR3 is CAWCRGTGELFF. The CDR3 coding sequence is TGTGCCTGGTGTCGGGGTACCGGGGAGCTGTTTTTT.

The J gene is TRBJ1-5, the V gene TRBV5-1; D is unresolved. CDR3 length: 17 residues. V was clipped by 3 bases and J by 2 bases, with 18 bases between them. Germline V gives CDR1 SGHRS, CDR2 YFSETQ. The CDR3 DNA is TGCGCCAGCAGCTCTACCAGACATAGAGGTGGCAATCAGCCCCAGCATTTT. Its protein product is CASSSTRHRGGNQPQHF.

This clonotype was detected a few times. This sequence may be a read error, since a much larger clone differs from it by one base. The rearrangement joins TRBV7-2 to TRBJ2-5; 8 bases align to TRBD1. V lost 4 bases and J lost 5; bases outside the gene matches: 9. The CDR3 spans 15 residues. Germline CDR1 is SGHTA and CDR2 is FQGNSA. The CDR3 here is CASSSRTGWQETQYF. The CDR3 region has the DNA TGTGCCAGCAGCTCAAGGACAGGGTGGCAGGAGACCCAGTACTTC.

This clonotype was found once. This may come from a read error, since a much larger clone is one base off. The CDR3 here is CASSLPGPRTSYEQYF. DNA for the CDR3: TGTGCCAGCAGTTTACCGGGACCCAGAACGTCCTACGAGCAGTACTTC. This chain joins TRBV6-2 or TRBV6-3 and TRBJ2-7; TRBD1 or TRBD2 may be the D gene (5 bases each). The CDR3 runs 16 residues. Trimming cost V 4 bases and J 1 base, with 17 bases left between them. From germline, CDR1 is MNHEY and CDR2 SVGEGT.

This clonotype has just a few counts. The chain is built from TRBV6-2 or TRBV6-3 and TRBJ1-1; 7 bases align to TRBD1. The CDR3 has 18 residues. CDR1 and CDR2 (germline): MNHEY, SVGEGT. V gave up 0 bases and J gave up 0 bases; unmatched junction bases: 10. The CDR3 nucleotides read TGTGCCAGCAGTTACTCAGACAGGGTCTGGGGCATGAACACTGAAGCTTTCTTT. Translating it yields CASSYSDRVWGMNTEAFF.

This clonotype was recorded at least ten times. CDR3 nucleotide sequence: TGTGCCAGCAGCTCCGGACTGGTGGGTGAGCAGTTCTTC. Encoded protein: CASSSGLVGEQFF. V is TRBV7-9 and J is TRBJ2-1; D is possibly TRBD2 (5 bases). CDR3 length: 13 amino acids. Deletions cut 4 bases from V and 9 bases from J, with 13 bases between. The germline V gene encodes CDR1 SEHNR and CDR2 FQNEAQ (reference sequence).

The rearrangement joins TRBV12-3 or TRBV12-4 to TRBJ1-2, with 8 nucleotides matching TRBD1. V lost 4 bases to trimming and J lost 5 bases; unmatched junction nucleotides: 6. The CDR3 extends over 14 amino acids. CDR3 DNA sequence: TGTGCCAGCAGTTATCAGGGGGCGCAATATGGCTACACCTTC. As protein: CASSYQGAQYGYTF.

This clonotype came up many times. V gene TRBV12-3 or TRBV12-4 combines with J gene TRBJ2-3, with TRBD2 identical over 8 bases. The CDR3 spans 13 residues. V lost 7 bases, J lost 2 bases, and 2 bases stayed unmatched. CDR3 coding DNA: TGTGCCAGCATCGGGGGGGCCACAGATACGCAGTATTTT. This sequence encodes CASIGGATDTQYF.